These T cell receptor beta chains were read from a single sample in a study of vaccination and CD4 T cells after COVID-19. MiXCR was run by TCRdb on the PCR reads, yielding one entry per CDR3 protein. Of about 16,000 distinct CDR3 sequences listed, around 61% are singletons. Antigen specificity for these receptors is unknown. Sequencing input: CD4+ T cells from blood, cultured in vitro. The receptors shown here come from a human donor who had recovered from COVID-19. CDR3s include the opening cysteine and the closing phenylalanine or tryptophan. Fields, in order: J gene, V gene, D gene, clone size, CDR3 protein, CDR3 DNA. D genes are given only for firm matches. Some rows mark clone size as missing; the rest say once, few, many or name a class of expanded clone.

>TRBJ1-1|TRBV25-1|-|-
CASSPGGFGTEAFF
TGTGCCAGCAGTCCTGGGGGGTTTGGCACTGAAGCTTTCTTT
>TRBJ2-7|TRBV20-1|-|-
CSARSGGSEQYF
TGCAGTGCTAGATCGGGCGGCTCCGAGCAGTACTTC
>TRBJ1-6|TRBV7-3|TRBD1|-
CASSRQGTNSPLHF
TGTGCCAGCAGCCGACAGGGTACTAATTCACCCCTCCACTTT
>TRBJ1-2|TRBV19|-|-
CASSPWDNYGYTF
TGTGCCAGTAGTCCCTGGGACAACTATGGCTACACCTTC
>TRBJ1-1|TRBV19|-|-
CASSIVGGNTEAFF
TGTGCCAGTAGTATAGTCGGAGGGAACACTGAAGCTTTCTTT
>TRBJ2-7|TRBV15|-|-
CATSRDSGEGRREQYF
TGTGCCACCAGCAGAGATTCTGGAGAGGGTCGGCGCGAGCAGTACTTC
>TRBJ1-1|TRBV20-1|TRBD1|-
CSAREPGTGGLGAFF
TGCAGTGCTAGAGAGCCTGGGACAGGGGGTTTGGGAGCTTTCTTT
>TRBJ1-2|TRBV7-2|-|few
CASSREGYGYTF
TGTGCCAGCAGCCGAGAGGGCTATGGCTACACCTTC
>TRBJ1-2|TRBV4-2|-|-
CASSQVSGGATYGYTF
TGTGCCAGCAGCCAAGTCTCGGGGGGAGCCACCTATGGCTACACCTTC
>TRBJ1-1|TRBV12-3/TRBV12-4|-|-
CASISAGGYTEAFF
TGTGCCAGCATATCCGCCGGGGGATACACTGAAGCTTTCTTT
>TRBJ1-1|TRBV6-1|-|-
CASRRDTEAFF
TGTGCCAGCAGGCGGGACACTGAAGCTTTCTTT
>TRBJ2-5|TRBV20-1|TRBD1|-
CSATQTGREETQYF
TGCAGTGCTACGCAGACAGGGCGCGAGGAGACCCAGTACTTC
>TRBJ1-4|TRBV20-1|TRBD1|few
CSARGQGANVEKLFF
TGCAGTGCTAGGGGACAGGGGGCTAACGTTGAAAAACTGTTTTTT
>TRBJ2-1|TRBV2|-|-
CASSEGGIDNEQFF
TGTGCCAGCAGTGAAGGCGGGATAGACAATGAGCAGTTCTTC
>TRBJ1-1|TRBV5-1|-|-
CASSYSYRATNTEAFF
TGCGCCAGCAGCTACTCTTACAGGGCGACGAACACTGAAGCTTTCTTT
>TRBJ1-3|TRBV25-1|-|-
CASSRSFDSSSGNTIYF
TGTGCCAGCAGTAGGTCTTTCGACAGCTCCTCTGGAAACACCATATATTTT
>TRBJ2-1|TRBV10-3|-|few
CAISGNLNEQFF
TGTGCCATCAGTGGAAATTTGAATGAGCAGTTCTTC
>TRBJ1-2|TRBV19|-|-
CASSAYRAADGYTF
TGTGCCAGTAGTGCATACAGGGCCGCCGATGGCTACACCTTC
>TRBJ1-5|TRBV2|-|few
CASSEQGYQPQHF
TGTGCCAGCAGTGAACAGGGGTATCAGCCCCAGCATTTT
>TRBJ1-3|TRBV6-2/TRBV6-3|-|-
CASSYAPHRWSRSGNTIYF
TGTGCCAGCAGTTACGCCCCGCACAGGTGGAGCCGCTCTGGAAACACCATATATTTT
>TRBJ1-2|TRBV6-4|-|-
CASSGIGGGRHTNYGYTF
TGTGCCAGCAGTGGTATTGGGGGGGGCCGGCACACTAACTATGGCTACACCTTC
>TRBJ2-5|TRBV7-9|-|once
CASSLDHQETQYF
TGTGCCAGCAGCTTGGACCATCAAGAGACCCAGTACTTC
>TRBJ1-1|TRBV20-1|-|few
CSARDPRTENTEAFF
TGCAGTGCTAGAGATCCTCGGACTGAGAACACTGAAGCTTTCTTT
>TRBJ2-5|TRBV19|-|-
CASSPSEGARETQYF
TGTGCCAGTAGCCCCTCGGAGGGGGCGCGGGAGACCCAGTACTTC
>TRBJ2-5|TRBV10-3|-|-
CATQPGGGKIQETQYF
TGTGCCACCCAGCCCGGAGGAGGGAAAATCCAAGAGACCCAGTACTTC
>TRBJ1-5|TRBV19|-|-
CASSPPWTWRRASFPPQRPQHF
TGTGCCAGTAGTCCCCCTTGGACATGGAGGAGGGCTTCTTTTCCTCCCCAGAGGCCCCAGCATTTT
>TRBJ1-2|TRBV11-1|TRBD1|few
CASSLGQLYGYTF
TGTGCCAGCAGCCTGGGACAGTTATATGGCTACACCTTC
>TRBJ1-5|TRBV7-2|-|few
CASSLDGGQPQHF
TGTGCCAGCAGCTTAGACGGGGGTCAGCCCCAGCATTTT
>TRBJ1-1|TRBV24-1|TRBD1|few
CATIGQGAGLNTEAFF
TGTGCCACCATTGGACAGGGGGCAGGTCTGAACACTGAAGCTTTCTTT
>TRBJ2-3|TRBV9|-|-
CASSSPGSDTQYF
TGTGCCAGCAGCTCTCCGGGATCGGATACGCAGTATTTT
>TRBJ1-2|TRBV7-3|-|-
CASSRGFGYGYTF
TGTGCCAGCAGCAGGGGGTTTGGCTATGGCTACACCTTC
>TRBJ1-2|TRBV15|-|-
CATSSWDKQCTF
TGTGCCACCAGCAGCTGGGACAAACAATGCACCTTC
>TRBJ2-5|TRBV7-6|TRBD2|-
CASSRDGIAGSGRETQYF
TGTGCCAGCAGCCGCGATGGCATAGCGGGCTCTGGGCGTGAGACCCAGTACTTC
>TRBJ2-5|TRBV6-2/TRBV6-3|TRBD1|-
CASSYETGSTETQYF
TGTGCCAGCAGTTACGAGACAGGGTCGACGGAGACCCAGTACTTC
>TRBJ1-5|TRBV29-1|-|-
CSVGEGDQPQHF
TGCAGCGTCGGGGAGGGGGATCAGCCCCAGCATTTT
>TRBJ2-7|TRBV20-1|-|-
CSARTDPANEQYF
TGCAGTGCTAGGACTGACCCCGCGAACGAGCAGTACTTC
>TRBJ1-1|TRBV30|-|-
CAWIRVTEAFF
TGTGCCTGGATCAGGGTCACTGAAGCTTTCTTT
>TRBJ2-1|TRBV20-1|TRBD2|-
CSASPGTSGANEQFF
TGCAGTGCTAGCCCCGGGACTAGCGGTGCCAATGAGCAGTTCTTC
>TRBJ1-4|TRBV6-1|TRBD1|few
CASSEMTGGDEKLFF
TGTGCCAGCAGTGAGATGACAGGGGGGGATGAAAAACTGTTTTTT
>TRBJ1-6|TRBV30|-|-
CAWSAEGYSPLHF
TGTGCCTGGAGCGCGGAGGGGTATTCACCCCTCCACTTT
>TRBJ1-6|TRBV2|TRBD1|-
CASRDIGTGVNSPLHF
TGTGCCAGCAGAGATATTGGCACAGGGGTAAATTCACCCCTCCACTTT
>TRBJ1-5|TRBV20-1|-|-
CSASQDSNQPQHF
TGCAGTGCTAGCCAGGACAGCAATCAGCCCCAGCATTTT
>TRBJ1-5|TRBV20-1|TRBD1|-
CSARFRGQGQPQHF
TGCAGTGCTAGGTTCAGGGGGCAGGGTCAGCCCCAGCATTTT
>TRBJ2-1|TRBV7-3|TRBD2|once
CASSPRTSLEQFF
TGTGCCAGCAGCCCCAGGACTAGCCTTGAGCAGTTCTTC
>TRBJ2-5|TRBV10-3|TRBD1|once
CAISAWDRQETQYF
TGTGCCATCAGTGCCTGGGACAGACAAGAGACCCAGTACTTC
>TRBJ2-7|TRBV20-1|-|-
CSANGFGSYEQYF
TGCAGTGCTAATGGCTTTGGGTCCTACGAGCAGTACTTC
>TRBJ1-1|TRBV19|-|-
CASSRWTTRSEAFF
TGTGCCAGTAGTAGATGGACCACCCGATCTGAAGCTTTCTTT
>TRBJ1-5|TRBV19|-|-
CASSIWGDWEGNQPQHF
TGTGCCAGTAGTATATGGGGGGACTGGGAGGGCAATCAGCCCCAGCATTTT
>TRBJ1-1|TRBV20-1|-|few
CSARDRVQGSTEAFF
TGCAGTGCTAGAGACAGGGTACAGGGTAGCACTGAAGCTTTCTTT
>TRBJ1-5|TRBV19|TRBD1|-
CASSIGWGDRNQPQHF
TGTGCCAGTAGTATTGGTTGGGGGGACAGAAATCAGCCCCAGCATTTT
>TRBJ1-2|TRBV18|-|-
CASSPIEVNYGYTF
TGTGCCAGCTCCCCGATCGAGGTTAACTATGGCTACACCTTC
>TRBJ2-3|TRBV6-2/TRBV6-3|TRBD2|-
CASSYVSGRALRDTQYF
TGTGCCAGCAGTTACGTCAGCGGGAGGGCCCTCAGAGATACGCAGTATTTT
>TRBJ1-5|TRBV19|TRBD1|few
CASSPGTGRSNQPQHF
TGTGCCAGTAGCCCTGGGACAGGGCGTAGCAATCAGCCCCAGCATTTT
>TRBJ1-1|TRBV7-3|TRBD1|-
CASSRIGDSSEYTEAFF
TGTGCCAGCAGCCGCATCGGGGACAGTTCAGAATACACTGAAGCTTTCTTT
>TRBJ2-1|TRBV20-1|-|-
CSARVGSTYNEQFF
TGCAGTGCTAGAGTTGGGAGTACCTACAATGAGCAGTTCTTC
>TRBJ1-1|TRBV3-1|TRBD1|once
CASSQVGGRTEAFF
TGTGCCAGCAGCCAAGTAGGGGGCCGAACTGAAGCTTTCTTT
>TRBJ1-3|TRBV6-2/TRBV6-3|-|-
CASSWGGDTIYF
TGTGCCAGCAGTTGGGGCGGAGACACCATATATTTT
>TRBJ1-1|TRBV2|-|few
CASSDTIRTTEAFF
TGTGCCAGCAGTGATACGATCAGAACCACTGAAGCTTTCTTT
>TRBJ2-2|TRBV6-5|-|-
CASSYGGGLTGELFF
TGTGCCAGCAGTTATGGTGGGGGGTTGACCGGGGAGCTGTTTTTT
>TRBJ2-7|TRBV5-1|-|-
CASSQTSGPYEQYF
TGCGCCAGCAGCCAGACGAGCGGTCCCTACGAGCAGTACTTC